This T cell receptor (beta chain) was captured by sequencing in a study of blood T cells in healthy people across ages. The CDR3 has 16 residues. Deletions cut 6 bases from V and 1 base from J, with 18 bases between. A second about 7 to 12 cycle PCR used barcoded and J-beta primers. TCRdb re-derived calls from the 5' RACE reads in MiXCR, one entry per CDR3 protein. The repertoire consists of 1.5 million to 2 million distinct CDR3 sequences, with roughly 50% occurring once and the leading ten covering approximately 2.1%. This clonotype was detected a few times. Its antigen is as yet unknown. Study observations and caveats: Investigators treated diversity estimates from one million T cells as underestimates.

The sequence was obtained from a woman aged 35 to 49 in good health. This chain uses TRBV12-3 or TRBV12-4 with TRBJ1-2; no firm D call. Sequenced material: blood. CDR3 sequence reads: CASSQDGRINNYGYTF. CDR3 bases: TGTGCCAGCAGCCAGGATGGACGGATTAATAACTATGGCTACACCTTC.